These 21 T cell receptor beta chains were all obtained from the same sample, sequenced in a study of cytomegalovirus exposure and HLA in healthy donors. Use of 60 Vbeta and 13 Jbeta primers characterized the PCR. TCRdb's table, derived via immunoSEQ multiplex PCR, lists solely in-frame clones and lacks some. The sample shows about 170,000 clones, and less than 0.95% sits with its ten largest clones. Sequencing used PBMCs. The receptors derive from a woman younger than 35 in good health and CMV-seropositive.

In regard to this clone: Within the sample, other DNA sequences also encode this same CDR3. The gene calls are TRBV10-3 and TRBJ2-7; D may be TRBD2 (5 bases). Germline V gene sequence: CDR1 ENHRY, CDR2 SYGVKD. CDR3 length: 14 residues. The V gene lost 4 bases and the J gene lost 2 bases, with 12 bases spanning the gap. This CDR3 reads CAISGPEDPYEQYF. CDR3 nucleotide sequence: TGTGCCATCAGTGGCCCGGAGGATCCCTACGAGCAGTACTTC.

V is TRBV10-2 and J is TRBJ2-7; D gene uncertain. Trimming shortened V by 6 bases and J by 2 bases, and 8 bases separated the two germline ends. This CDR3 comprises 12 residues. Germline CDR1 reads WSHSY; CDR2 reads SAAADI. CDR3 residues: CASRGDPYEQYF. The DNA for the CDR3 is TGCGCCAGCAGGGGCGACCCCTACGAGCAGTACTTC.

V is TRBV7-2 and J is TRBJ1-2; 7 bases align to TRBD1. This CDR3 has 16 residues. Germline CDR1 reads SGHTA; CDR2 reads FQGNSA. V lost 6 bases to trimming and J lost 7 bases; unmatched junction nucleotides: 17. CDR3 DNA: TGTGCCAGCAGTCAATACCGACAGGGAGGCCGATTTGGCTACACCTTC. Protein product: CASSQYRQGGRFGYTF.

This rearrangement joins TRBV7-2 to TRBJ1-1, with D possibly TRBD1 on 5 matching bases. CDR1 and CDR2 (germline): SGHTA, FQGNSA. This CDR3 is 16 amino acids long. V lost 0 bases and J lost 1, with 12 bases in between. CDR3 sequence reads: CASSLAGVLSNTEAFF. CDR3 coding DNA: TGTGCCAGCAGCTTAGCAGGGGTTCTATCGAACACTGAAGCTTTCTTT.

The chain couples TRBV5-4 to TRBJ1-1; D remains ambiguous. Between the trimmed V and J ends, which lost 4 bases and 2 bases, there was a span of 12 bases. Per germline, CDR1 SGHNT and CDR2 YYREEE (reference sequence). This CDR3 contains 14 residues. In DNA form, the CDR3 reads TGTGCCAGCAGCCCCTTTACTGATAACACTGAAGCTTTCTTT. As protein: CASSPFTDNTEAFF.

With respect to this clone: Germline and junction disagree at one end, which may indicate a read error. The J gene is TRBJ1-5, the V gene TRBV19; 9 nucleotides agree with TRBD1. There are 16 residues in the CDR3. CDR1 is LNHDA, CDR2 SQIVND, per germline (reference sequence). CDR3 bases: TGTGCCAGTAGTTCCCCCGGGACAGGGCCTAATCGGCCCCAGCATTTT. It encodes CASSSPGTGPNRPQHF.

This rearrangement joins TRBV9 to TRBJ2-7; 7 bases agree with TRBD2. The CDR3 has 14 amino acids. Germline trimming cut 2 bases from V and 4 bases from J; bases unmatched to any gene: 6. Germline loops: CDR1 SGDLS, CDR2 YYNGEE. CDR3 sequence (DNA): TGTGCCAGCAGCGTGGGAGGGGCTGGGTACGAGCAGTACTTC. Its translation: CASSVGGAGYEQYF.

This chain's CDR3 is CASSYGGQLTDTQYF. The CDR3, as DNA: TGTGCCAGCAGTTACGGGGGACAACTCACAGATACGCAGTATTTT. The V call is TRBV6-5, the J call TRBJ2-3, with a weak D call TRBD1 (6 bases). Per the germline V gene, CDR1 is MNHEY and CDR2 is SVGAGI. Trimming removed 2 bases at V and 2 bases at J, with 11 bases between. The CDR3 extends over 15 amino acids.

This sequence joins TRBV9 and TRBJ1-5; 7 nucleotides line up with TRBD1. There are 14 residues in the CDR3. Germline CDR1 and CDR2: SGDLS and YYNGEE. Losses at the gene ends were 4 bases for V and 5 bases for J; bases not matched to a gene: 6. The CDR3 here is CASSPNRGDQPQHF. CDR3 bases: TGTGCCAGCAGCCCCAACAGGGGCGATCAGCCCCAGCATTTT.

V usage is TRBV29-1 and J usage is TRBJ1-1; weak D call: TRBD1 (5 bases). CDR3 length: 13 amino acids. V was cut by 6 bases and J by 4 bases, with 15 bases left in between. The germline gives CDR1 SQVTM, CDR2 ANQGSEA. CDR3 nucleotide sequence: TGCAGCGTGGGGACTGCCCTTAGCACTGAAGCTTTCTTT. Encoded protein: CSVGTALSTEAFF.

CDR3 in DNA: TGTGCCACTAAGCAGGTGGCAGGGGACTACAATGAGCAGTTCTTC. Translated: CATKQVAGDYNEQFF. The V call is TRBV6-1, the J call TRBJ2-1, with D maybe TRBD1 (6 bases). Trimming cost V 10 bases and J 3 bases, with 19 bases left between them. Germline loops: CDR1 MNHNS, CDR2 SASEGT. CDR3 length: 15 residues.

The J gene is TRBJ2-1, the V gene TRBV30; perhaps TRBD1 as D (6 bases). Germline CDR1 reads GTSNPN; CDR2 reads SVGIG (reference sequence). The CDR3 runs to 14 residues. Trimming took off 3 bases at V and 8 bases at J, with 17 bases between the two ends. CDR3 coding DNA: TGTGCCTGGAGCCGAGGAGTGGGGGCGGATGAGCAGTTCTTC. Residues: CAWSRGVGADEQFF.

The rearrangement joins TRBV18 to TRBJ2-1; 8 nucleotides match TRBD2. Germline loops: CDR1 KGHSH, CDR2 LQKENI. CDR3 length equals 13 residues. V shed 5 bases, J shed 7 bases, and the junction held 4 bases outside the gene matches. In DNA, the CDR3 is TGTGCCAGCTCAGGACTAGCAGGGAATGAGCAGTTCTTC. Translated: CASSGLAGNEQFF.

The rearrangement joins TRBV5-1 to TRBJ1-1; TRBD1 agrees at 7 bases. V dropped 4 bases and J dropped 3; count of bases not matched to a gene: 6. Germline-derived CDR1 and CDR2 are SGHRS and YFSETQ. This CDR3 region has 14 residues. The CDR3 DNA reads as TGCGCCAGCAGCCAGACAGGGATTGACACTGAAGCTTTCTTT. Translated, it gives CASSQTGIDTEAFF. The variable domain in full, with the rest retrieved from reference TRBV5-1 and TRBJ1-1, is KAGVTQTPRYLIKTRGQQVTLSCSPISGHRSVSWYQQTPGQGLQFLFEYFSETQRNKGNFPGRFSGRQFSNSRSEMNVSTLELGDSALYLCASSQTGIDTEAFFGQGTRLTVV.

The V call is TRBV29-1, the J call TRBJ1-5, with 10 bases identical to TRBD1. The junction had 8 bases not matched to a gene; V was cut back by 7 bases and J by 2 bases. The germline CDR1 and CDR2 sequences are SQVTM and ANQGSEA. The length of the CDR3 is 15 residues. This chain's CDR3 is CSAQTGTGGNQPQHF. CDR3 coding DNA: TGCAGCGCGCAAACCGGGACAGGGGGCAATCAGCCCCAGCATTTT. Using reference TRBV29-1 and TRBJ1-5 for the parts outside the CDR3, the full variable domain is SAVISQKPSRDICQRGTSLTIQCQVDSQVTMMFWYRQQPGQSLTLIATANQGSEATYESGFVIDKFPISRPNLTFSTLTVSNMSPEDSSIYLCSAQTGTGGNQPQHFGDGTRLSIL.

CDR3 nucleotide sequence: TGTGCCAGCAGCTTAAAGCGCGAGCAGTACTTC. This sequence encodes CASSLKREQYF. The genes are TRBV7-2 and TRBJ2-7; D remains unclear. The CDR3 covers 11 residues. From germline, CDR1 is SGHTA and CDR2 FQGNSA. Trimming removed 2 bases at V and 6 bases at J, with 5 bases between. Together with reference TRBV7-2 and TRBJ2-7, the CDR3 gives the full variable domain: GAGVSQSPSNKVTEKGKDVELRCDPISGHTALYWYRQSLGQGLEFLIYFQGNSAPDKSGLPSDRFSAERTGGSVSTLTIQRTQQEDSAVYLCASSLKREQYFGPGTRLTVT.

The chain carries TRBV7-9 and TRBJ1-5, with D possibly TRBD1 on 5 matching bases. The CDR3 spans 14 residues. V was clipped by 5 bases and J by 6 bases, with 14 bases between them. CDR1 and CDR2 (germline): SEHNR, FQNEAQ (reference sequence). The CDR3 region is CASSIRWGVQPQHF. The CDR3 coding sequence is TGTGCCAGCAGCATCAGATGGGGGGTTCAGCCCCAGCATTTT.

The genes are TRBV4-2 and TRBJ1-5; D gene unclear. Germline loops: CDR1 LGHNA, CDR2 YNFKEQ. V gave up 0 bases and J gave up 0 bases, with 12 bases separating them. The CDR3 has 17 amino acids. The CDR3 loop reads CASSQDPTGDSNQPQHF. In nucleotides, the CDR3 is TGTGCCAGCAGCCAAGATCCGACCGGGGATAGCAATCAGCCCCAGCATTTT.

The CDR3 DNA sequence: TGCGCCAGCAGCTTGGCCTCGCTAGCGGGAGTAAGGCCCTCGAACACCGGGGAGCTGTTTTTT. Its translation is CASSLASLAGVRPSNTGELFF. The chain has TRBV5-1 and TRBJ2-2; 10 positions match TRBD2. V lost 0 bases and J lost 0; bases outside the gene matches: 14. CDR1 and CDR2 from the germline V gene are SGHRS and YFSETQ. The CDR3 sequence is 21 residues long.

The V call is TRBV14, the J call TRBJ2-5, with a possible D match to TRBD1 (6 bases). In germline, CDR1 is SGHDN, CDR2 FVKESK. Trimming left V 8 bases short and J 5 bases short, with 12 bases between. The CDR3 sequence is 12 residues long. CDR3 loop: CASCGQGETQYF. The CDR3 DNA reads as TGTGCCAGCTGCGGGCAGGGGGAGACCCAGTACTTC. Supplemented by reference TRBV14 and TRBJ2-5, the full variable domain reads EAGVTQFPSHSVIEKGQTVTLRCDPISGHDNLYWYRRVMGKEIKFLLHFVKESKQDESGMPNNRFLAERTGGTYSTLKVQPAELEDSGVYFCASCGQGETQYFGPGTRLLVL.

The rearrangement joins TRBV30 to TRBJ1-1; TRBD1 aligns across 9 bases. The germline CDR1 and CDR2 sequences are GTSNPN and SVGIG (reference sequence). The junction had 6 bases not matched to a gene; V was cut back by 5 bases and J by 5 bases. The CDR3 totals 13 residues. The CDR3 DNA reads TGTGCCTGGCGCTTACAGGGGGCAACTGAAGCTTTCTTT. It specifies CAWRLQGATEAFF.